This paragraph covers one T cell receptor beta chain sequence. This record comes from a study of blood T cell repertoires in COVID-19. Study-wide context: Specimens from acute and convalescent COVID-19 originated in the United States, Italy and Spain. T cells, B-cell-depleted T cells, or PBMCs provided the cDNA or gDNA that served as material.

As handled by the study authors: Estimated nucleated cell counts came from reference gene primer amplification. Measured with immunoSEQ multiplex PCR; TCRdb has only the in-frame clones, and not every one. V and J calls and clone size follow that table, whereas D and trimming were derived from the DNA. The sample has about 200,000 clones, 85% to 95% seen once. The CDR3 consists of 14 residues. Looked up from germline, CDR1 is LGHDT and CDR2 is YNNKEL (reference sequence). The ends were cut back, 6 bases at V and 3 bases at J, with 12 bases in the middle. Seattle enrolled patients during active infection and tracked them longitudinally.

This clonotype was obtained from a man aged 25-40 years with COVID-19, enrolled during active disease. V usage is TRBV3-1 (or the pseudogene TRBV3-2) and J usage is TRBJ1-5, with D perhaps matching TRBD1 (6 bases). The material sequenced was peripheral blood. The DNA for the CDR3 is TGTGCCAGCAGAAGGACAGCTAACAATCAGCCCCAGCATTTT. Its translation is CASRRTANNQPQHF.